Listed below are T cell receptor beta chains from one sample, sequenced in a study of T-cell memory formation after mild COVID-19. TCRdb re-called the 5' RACE reads through MiXCR, storing one row per CDR3 protein. Of some 350,000 distinct CDR3 sequences listed, 10% to 15% are singletons. The sample comprised PBMCs or a T cell subset sorted from them (not recorded which). The receptors derive from a man younger than 35 who had mild COVID-19 (a few samples of this study predate the infection). Cell type and time point are not known. CDR3s include the opening cysteine and the closing phenylalanine or tryptophan. The D gene is left open where the match is weak. Where a row states a size, it is once, few, many or the class of an expanded clone; other rows omit it.

>TRBJ1-4|.|TRBV20-1|13|.
TGCAGTGCACGTTTTCCGGGCCAGGGAAAACTGTTTTTT
CSARFPGQGKLFF
>TRBJ2-3|TRBD2|TRBV5-1|15|many
TGCGCCAGCAGCTCGGGACTAGGCGCACAGATTACGCAGTATTTT
CASSSGLGAQITQYF
>TRBJ2-2|TRBD2|TRBV7-6|15|few
TGTGCCAGCAGTACCCTCGGCAGCGGGGCCGGGGAGCTGTTTTTT
CASSTLGSGAGELFF
>TRBJ2-1|TRBD2|TRBV19|14|few
TGTGCCAGTAGTCCACACCAGGGCGGGGGGGAGCAGTTCTTC
CASSPHQGGGEQFF
>TRBJ2-1|TRBD2|TRBV6-6|19|.
TGTGCCAGCAGTTACCTGTCTGCTTTAGCGGGGGGCCTCAGATCTGAGCAGTTCTTC
CASSYLSALAGGLRSEQFF
>TRBJ1-1|.|TRBV4-1|15|.
TGCGCCAGCAGCCAAGTGGGCATCGGCAGGGATGAAGCTTTCTTT
CASSQVGIGRDEAFF
>TRBJ1-1|TRBD1|TRBV20-1|12|few
TGCAGTGCTAGGCAGGGGGACACTGAAGCTTTCTTT
CSARQGDTEAFF
>TRBJ2-5|.|TRBV20-1|15|few
TGCAGTGCTAGAGATGGTCTCGATTCGAGCGAGACCCAGTACTTC
CSARDGLDSSETQYF
>TRBJ2-2|.|TRBV7-8|17|.
TGTGCCAGCAGCTCCCTAGCCGGGACGGTGAACACCGGGGAGCTGTTTTTT
CASSSLAGTVNTGELFF
>TRBJ1-6|TRBD1|TRBV13|15|.
TGTGCCAGCAGCCCGGGACAGGGACTGGGATCACCCCTCCACTTT
CASSPGQGLGSPLHF
>TRBJ1-4|.|TRBV12-3/TRBV12-4|13|.
TGTGCCAGCAGTTTAGCCGGAAGGGAAAAACTGTTTTTT
CASSLAGREKLFF
>TRBJ1-1|.|TRBV2|15|few
TGTGCCAGCAGTTACACAGGGTTGGTAGGCACTGAAGCTTTCTTT
CASSYTGLVGTEAFF
>TRBJ2-3|.|TRBV14|16|.
TGTGCCAGCAGCCAAGTGGCGGGGGCGCGGCAAGATACGCAGTATTTT
CASSQVAGARQDTQYF
>TRBJ2-1|.|TRBV6-2/TRBV6-3|15|few
TGTGCCAGCACCGTCTGGGGGGCCTCCTACAATGAGCAGTTCTTC
CASTVWGASYNEQFF
>TRBJ2-7|TRBD1|TRBV11-2|16|.
TGTGCCAGCAGCTCCTCAGGGGGCTGGAGCTCCTACGAGCAGTACTTC
CASSSSGGWSSYEQYF
>TRBJ1-2|.|TRBV6-1|14|.
TGTGCCAGCAGTGAAAGTGGAGGGCCGGGTGGCTACACCTTC
CASSESGGPGGYTF
>TRBJ1-1|.|TRBV20-1|13|few
TGCAGTGCTAGCCAACAGGATAACACTGAAGCTTTCTTT
CSASQQDNTEAFF
>TRBJ2-2|.|TRBV6-5|14|few
TGTGCCAGTGGGTGGGCGCCGAACACCGGGGAGCTGTTTTTT
CASGWAPNTGELFF
>TRBJ2-2|.|TRBV24-1|15|few
TGTGCCACCCGCTTATGGACGACGAACACCGGGGAGCTGTTTTTT
CATRLWTTNTGELFF
>TRBJ1-2|.|TRBV4-3|15|few
TGCGCCAGCAGCCCCAAACAGGGAATGCAATATGGCTACACCTTC
CASSPKQGMQYGYTF
>TRBJ1-1|.|TRBV4-1|16|many
TGCGCCAGCAGCCAAGAAATCTGGGACAACTCGGCTGAAGCTTTCTTT
CASSQEIWDNSAEAFF
>TRBJ2-1|.|TRBV12-3/TRBV12-4|15|few
TGTGCCAGCAGTTTGAGGCTACGGAGGGTTAATGAGCAGTTCTTC
CASSLRLRRVNEQFF
>TRBJ2-2|TRBD1|TRBV6-5|14|few
TGTGCCAGCACTGCTCAGGGGGCCGGCGGGGAGCTGTTTTTT
CASTAQGAGGELFF
>TRBJ1-2|.|TRBV29-1|13|many
TGCAGCGTCGGAGGTGGGGAAGGCTATGGCTACACCTTC
CSVGGGEGYGYTF
>TRBJ2-7|TRBD1|TRBV4-1|15|many
TGCGCCAGCAGCCAAGTCACAGGGGCTGGCTACGAGCAGTACTTC
CASSQVTGAGYEQYF
>TRBJ1-1|TRBD1|TRBV7-9|13|.
TGTGCCAGCAGCTTAGCGGGACAGTCTGAAGCTTTCTTT
CASSLAGQSEAFF
>TRBJ2-3|TRBD2|TRBV27|17|.
TGTGCCAGCAGTCCCTCGAGACTAGCGGGGAGCACAGATACGCAGTATTTT
CASSPSRLAGSTDTQYF
>TRBJ2-3|.|TRBV29-1|13|many
TGCAGCGTTGAGGGGCCGGGCACAGATACGCAGTATTTT
CSVEGPGTDTQYF
>TRBJ2-1|.|TRBV28|11|.
TGTGCCAGCAGTTTCAACCGTGAGCAGTTCTTC
CASSFNREQFF
>TRBJ1-2|TRBD1|TRBV7-8|17|.
TGTGCCAGCAGCGTACCAACAGGGGCCCGTTCTAACTATGGCTACACCTTC
CASSVPTGARSNYGYTF
>TRBJ2-1|TRBD2|TRBV7-3|16|.
TGTGCCAGCAGCTTAACTAGCGGGGGGGCCCGGAATGAGCAGTTCTTC
CASSLTSGGARNEQFF
>TRBJ2-2|TRBD1|TRBV5-4|14|.
TGTGCCACCGTCCCGGGACAGGGTGGCGGGGAGCTGTTTTTT
CATVPGQGGGELFF
>TRBJ2-3|.|TRBV5-1|18|.
TGCGCCAGCAGCGTTGGACTGTACGCCGTAACTAGCACAGATACGCAGTATTTT
CASSVGLYAVTSTDTQYF
>TRBJ2-7|.|TRBV27|15|few
TGTGCCAGCAGTCCTCAGACACTTGGCTCCTCCGAGCAGTACTTC
CASSPQTLGSSEQYF
>TRBJ2-7|TRBD1|TRBV29-1|13|few
TGCAGCGTCACAGGGGCCAATGCCTACGAGCAGTACTTC
CSVTGANAYEQYF
>TRBJ2-2|TRBD1|TRBV4-3|15|few
TGCGCCAGCAGCTCCCGGGGGACAGGAGGCGGGGAGCTGTTTTTT
CASSSRGTGGGELFF
>TRBJ2-5|TRBD1|TRBV6-5|14|few
TGTGCCAGCAGTGGGACAGGGGGCGGAGAGACCCAGTACTTC
CASSGTGGGETQYF
>TRBJ2-2|.|TRBV5-1|15|many
TGCGCCAGCAGCTTGGCCAGGGGGAACACCGGGGAGCTGTTTTTT
CASSLARGNTGELFF